A single sample gave rise to the 31 T cell receptor beta chains below, sequenced in a study of blood T cell repertoires in COVID-19. Clones were sequenced by immunoSEQ multiplex PCR, and TCRdb holds only the in-frame ones, with some missing. The table has 230,000 or so clones, roughly 87% seen once; the top ten hold 4.6%. Specimen: peripheral blood. The receptors here all came from a woman aged 40 to 50 who had recovered from COVID-19.

This clone was recorded only once. The rearrangement uses TRBV9 and TRBJ2-7; perhaps TRBD2 as D (5 bases). Between the trimmed V and J ends, which lost 6 bases and 4 bases, there was a span of 29 bases. This CDR3 is built from 18 residues. Germline V gives CDR1 SGDLS, CDR2 YYNGEE. The CDR3 spells CASTPGPRDATYCYEQYV. The CDR3 DNA reads TGTGCCAGCACCCCAGGCCCGAGGGATGCTACGTATTGTTACGAGCAGTACGTC.

The chain uses TRBV28 and TRBJ1-3; 8 nucleotides match TRBD1. The V segment lost 7 bases and the J segment 7 bases; nucleotides outside the gene matches: 15. This CDR3 is 16 amino acids long. In germline, CDR1 is MDHEN, CDR2 SYDVKM. The CDR3 DNA reads as TGTGCCAGCACCGTACCGGGACAGGCGATGGGGAACACCATATATTTT. It encodes CASTVPGQAMGNTIYF.

The genes are TRBV30 and TRBJ2-2; weak D call: TRBD2 (5 bases). Per germline, CDR1 GTSNPN and CDR2 SVGIG (reference sequence). With 4 bases removed from V and 6 bases from J, the gap between germline ends came to 12 bases. The CDR3 is 13 residues long. For the CDR3, the DNA is TGTGCCTGGACGGGGTTGGGTCCCGGGGAGCTGTTTTTT. Encoded protein: CAWTGLGPGELFF. Together with reference TRBV30 and TRBJ2-2, the CDR3 gives the full variable domain: SQTIHQWPATLVQPVGSPLSLECTVEGTSNPNLYWYRQAAGRGLQLLFYSVGIGQISSEVPQNLSASRPQDRQFILSSKKLLLSDSGFYLCAWTGLGPGELFFGEGSRLTVL.

The rearrangement links TRBV7-9 to TRBJ1-2; the D is unclear. Germline V gives CDR1 SEHNR, CDR2 FQNEAQ (reference sequence). There are 18 residues in the CDR3. V dropped 2 bases and J dropped 5 bases, with 24 bases sitting between them. The CDR3 bases are TGTGCCAGCAGCTTAAGATCCGGCAGGTTATTAGGCGGGTATGGCTACACCTTC. Its protein is CASSLRSGRLLGGYGYTF. The full variable domain, its missing parts supplied by reference TRBV7-9 and TRBJ1-2, is DTGVSQNPRHKITKRGQNVTFRCDPISEHNRLYWYRQTLGQGPEFLTYFQNEAQLEKSRLLSDRFSAERPKGSFSTLEIQRTEQGDSAMYLCASSLRSGRLLGGYGYTFGSGTRLTVV.

The rearrangement uses TRBV7-9 and TRBJ2-7; D may be TRBD1 (6 bases). The CDR3 totals 14 residues. Trimming stripped 5 bases from V and 4 bases from J, with 15 bases between. Germline values: CDR1 SEHNR, CDR2 FQNEAQ (reference sequence). Here the CDR3 reads CASSNQQGSYEQYV. CDR3 bases: TGTGCCAGCAGCAACCAACAGGGATCTTACGAGCAGTACGTC.

The chain employs TRBV5-1 and TRBJ2-2, with 10 bases fitting TRBD1. Losses at the gene ends were 1 base for V and 7 bases for J; bases not matched to a gene: 10. The V gene's germline CDR1 is SGHRS and CDR2 YFSETQ. The CDR3 runs to 17 residues. The CDR3 is CASSLFETGGRNGELFF. The CDR3 nucleotides read TGCGCCAGCAGCTTGTTTGAGACAGGGGGCAGGAACGGGGAGCTGTTTTTT.

The J gene is TRBJ1-1, the V gene TRBV7-9; tentative D call: TRBD1 (5 bases). Germline CDR1 is SEHNR and CDR2 is FQNEAQ (reference sequence). The ends were cut back, 0 bases at V and 4 bases at J, with 9 bases in the middle. The CDR3 has 14 amino acids. The DNA of the CDR3 is TGTGCCAGCAGCTTAGCGAAGGGGCGCACTGAAGCTTTCTTT. Translation: CASSLAKGRTEAFF.

This clone was observed once. V gene TRBV18 combines with J gene TRBJ2-3; tentatively, D is TRBD1 (5 bases). This CDR3 region has 14 residues. Deletions cut 3 bases from V and 6 bases from J, with 13 bases between. CDR1 and CDR2 (germline): KGHSH, LQKENI. The CDR3 bases are TGTGCCAGCTCACCCAGGTGGGGCGTGGATACGCAGTATTTT. This codes for CASSPRWGVDTQYF.

J is TRBJ1-5 and V is TRBV2; 10 nucleotides match TRBD1. V lost 7 bases and J lost 5; bases outside the gene matches: 5. Looked up from germline, CDR1 is SNHLY and CDR2 is FYNNEI. The CDR3 runs 14 residues. CDR3 sequence: CASKDDRGHQPQHF. CDR3 bases: TGTGCCAGCAAAGACGACAGGGGGCATCAGCCCCAGCATTTT.

The chain has TRBV7-9 and TRBJ2-3; tentatively, D is TRBD2 (6 bases). Germline V gene sequence: CDR1 SEHNR, CDR2 FQNEAQ (reference sequence). CDR3 length: 15 residues. Trimming removed 5 bases from V and 2 bases from J, with 14 bases in between. This CDR3 is CASSVLGGVTDTQYF. The DNA of the CDR3 is TGTGCCAGCAGCGTGTTGGGAGGCGTCACAGATACGCAGTATTTT.

The chain uses TRBV7-2 and TRBJ2-3; no clear D. The germline V gene encodes CDR1 SGHTA and CDR2 FQGNSA. The CDR3 totals 12 residues. Trimming removed 2 bases at V and 5 bases at J, with 5 bases between. DNA for the CDR3: TGTGCCAGCAGCTTAAATCTAGATACGCAGTATTTT. This translates into CASSLNLDTQYF.

The chain is built from TRBV28 and TRBJ1-5; 9 positions agree with TRBD1. This CDR3 is built from 12 residues. The V segment lost 9 bases and the J segment 6 bases; nucleotides outside the gene matches: 3. The V gene's germline CDR1 is MDHEN and CDR2 SYDVKM. In DNA, the CDR3 is TGTGCCAGTACAGGGGGCTCTCAGCCCCAGCATTTT. Translating gives CASTGGSQPQHF.

This clone came up a few times. The chain has TRBV2 and TRBJ2-7; D gene uncertain. The V gene's germline CDR1 is SNHLY and CDR2 FYNNEI. The V end lost 9 bases, the J end lost 3 bases, and 12 bases lay between the germline ends. CDR3 length: 12 amino acids. The CDR3: CARSPTGYEQYF. Here the CDR3 DNA reads TGTGCCAGATCACCCACGGGCTACGAGCAGTACTTC.

This clone appeared once. V usage is TRBV9 and J usage is TRBJ1-1; D perhaps matches TRBD1 (5 bases). The CDR3 contains 16 residues. Trimming stripped 0 bases from V and 4 bases from J, with 16 bases between. Germline V gives CDR1 SGDLS, CDR2 YYNGEE. The CDR3 loop is CASSVESSRGITEAFF. In DNA form, the CDR3 reads TGTGCCAGCAGCGTAGAATCGAGTCGGGGGATCACTGAAGCTTTCTTT.

The V gene is TRBV27, the J gene TRBJ1-2, with TRBD1 matching 10 bases. This CDR3 is built from 18 residues. CDR1 and CDR2 from the germline V gene are MNHEY and SMNVEV (reference sequence). Trimming removed 2 bases from V and 5 bases from J; junction bases left unmatched: 14. CDR3 DNA: TGTGCCAGCAGTTTAAGGCCCACCGGGACAGGGGACCCTTATGGCTACACCTTC. Its translation is CASSLRPTGTGDPYGYTF.

The J gene is TRBJ1-4, the V gene TRBV29-1; the match to TRBD1 covers 8 bases. The ends lost 6 bases at V and 7 bases at J; junction bases unmatched: 4. This CDR3 region has 12 residues. Germline V gene data show CDR1 as SQVTM and CDR2 as ANQGSEA. CDR3 amino acids: CSVRGQGEKLFF. The DNA of the CDR3 is TGCAGCGTCAGGGGGCAGGGTGAAAAACTGTTTTTT.

This clone has more than one count but fewer than ten. The rearrangement links TRBV29-1 to TRBJ2-3; D call uncertain. Trimming took 7 bases from V and 5 from J, leaving 7 bases between them. The CDR3 covers 10 residues. Germline V gene lookup returns CDR1 SQVTM and CDR2 ANQGSEA. The CDR3 spells CSALLDTQYF. The CDR3, as DNA: TGCAGCGCCCTCTTAGATACGCAGTATTTT.

The genes are TRBV3-1 (or the pseudogene TRBV3-2) and TRBJ1-1, with TRBD1 as a possible D gene (5 bases). There are 14 residues in the CDR3. V lost 0 bases, J lost 3 bases, and 8 bases lay in between. CDR1 is LGHDT and CDR2 is YNNKEL in the germline V gene (reference sequence). CDR3 loop: CASSQDPGYTEAFF. CDR3 nucleotide sequence: TGTGCCAGCAGCCAAGATCCAGGGTACACTGAAGCTTTCTTT.

The rearrangement uses TRBV5-4 and TRBJ2-7, with 7 positions matching TRBD1. Germline V gives CDR1 SGHNT, CDR2 YYREEE (reference sequence). The CDR3 has 14 amino acids. Trimming took 2 bases from V and 0 from J; bases not matched to a gene: 2. Here the CDR3 DNA reads TGTGCCAGCAGCTTATACAGGGGCTCCTACGAGCAGTACTTC. Translated, it gives CASSLYRGSYEQYF.

The CDR3: CAWSHTSDLTDTQYF. The CDR3, as DNA: TGTGCCTGGAGTCATACTAGCGACCTCACAGATACGCAGTATTTT. The chain joins TRBV30 to TRBJ2-3; TRBD2 aligns across 7 bases. The germline CDR1 and CDR2 sequences are GTSNPN and SVGIG (reference sequence). Trimming cost V 2 bases and J 2 bases; bases outside gene matches: 7. There are 15 residues in the CDR3.

This chain uses TRBV5-1 with TRBJ1-3; the D gene is possibly TRBD1 (6 bases). The CDR3 contains 15 residues. The germline CDR1 and CDR2 sequences are SGHRS and YFSETQ. V was clipped by 1 base and J by 0 bases, with 8 bases between them. DNA of the CDR3: TGCGCCAGCAGCTTGACAGGGAACTCTGGAAACACCATATATTTT. Translating gives CASSLTGNSGNTIYF.

The chain couples TRBV19 to TRBJ1-6; D gene uncertain. V was clipped by 7 bases and J by 3 bases, with 10 bases between them. This CDR3 contains 14 residues. Germline CDR1 is LNHDA and CDR2 is SQIVND (reference sequence). CDR3 region: CASTPAGYNSPLHF. The CDR3, as DNA: TGTGCCAGTACCCCCGCGGGCTATAATTCACCCCTCCACTTT.

The rearrangement uses TRBV19 and TRBJ1-5, with D possibly TRBD1 on 5 matching bases. This CDR3 has 16 amino acids. The germline V gene has CDR1 LNHDA and CDR2 SQIVND (reference sequence). V was shortened by 7 bases and J by 2 bases, with 18 bases between the two germline ends. CDR3 sequence: CASTPTGGTGNQPQHF. The CDR3 DNA reads as TGTGCCAGTACCCCAACGGGGGGAACGGGCAATCAGCCCCAGCATTTT.

J is TRBJ1-6 and V is TRBV5-5; D is ambiguous. The V gene's germline CDR1 is SGHKS and CDR2 YYEKEE (reference sequence). V was shortened by 0 bases and J by 2 bases, with 12 bases between the two germline ends. This CDR3 contains 17 residues. As DNA, the CDR3 is TGTGCCAGCAGCTTGGGGCCTCCCGGGGCCTATAATTCACCCCTCCACTTT. Protein sequence: CASSLGPPGAYNSPLHF.

This chain joins TRBV18 and TRBJ2-7; 7 bases are a match to TRBD2. The CDR3 sequence is 15 residues long. CDR1 and CDR2 (germline): KGHSH, LQKENI. The V segment lost 8 bases and the J segment 4 bases; nucleotides outside the gene matches: 14. The CDR3 reads CASRSTTSSLYEQYF. The CDR3 coding sequence is TGTGCCAGCCGATCAACGACTAGCTCTCTTTACGAGCAGTACTTC.

The chain joins TRBV11-2 to TRBJ1-3; weak D call: TRBD1 (6 bases). Germline CDR1 and CDR2: SGHAT and FQNNGV. CDR3 size: 13 residues. The V end lost 5 bases, the J end lost 5 bases, and 10 bases lay between the germline ends. CDR3: CASSQDRRNTIYF. The CDR3 DNA follows: TGTGCCAGCAGCCAAGACAGGAGAAACACCATATATTTT.

V gene TRBV6-2 or TRBV6-3 combines with J gene TRBJ2-5; the D is unclear. This CDR3 contains 13 residues. Trimming removed 2 bases at V and 4 bases at J, with 8 bases between. Germline V gene sequence: CDR1 MNHEY, CDR2 SVGEGT. Here the CDR3 DNA reads TGTGCCAGCAGTTACGTTACGGGAGAGACCCAGTACTTC. Amino acids: CASSYVTGETQYF.

The chain recombines TRBV28 with TRBJ2-3; 7 bases fit TRBD1. The CDR3 extends over 14 amino acids. CDR1 and CDR2 (germline): MDHEN, SYDVKM. V lost 5 bases, J lost 4 bases, and 6 bases stayed unmatched. CDR3 loop: CASSTGVVSDTQYF. The CDR3 DNA is TGTGCCAGCAGTACAGGGGTTGTCTCAGATACGCAGTATTTT. Using reference TRBV28 and TRBJ2-3 for the parts outside the CDR3, the full variable domain is DVKVTQSSRYLVKRTGEKVFLECVQDMDHENMFWYRQDPGLGLRLIYFSYDVKMKEKGDIPEGYSVSREKKERFSLILESASTNQTSMYLCASSTGVVSDTQYFGPGTRLTVL.

The chain is built from TRBV19 and TRBJ2-7, with TRBD1 matching 7 bases. CDR1 LNHDA and CDR2 SQIVND come from the germline V gene (reference sequence). J gave up 4 bases and V 4 bases, and 10 bases lay outside the gene matches. The CDR3 consists of 15 residues. The CDR3 DNA reads TGTGCCAGTAGTACCGGGACAGCCGTCTTTTACGAGCAGTACTTC. Amino acids: CASSTGTAVFYEQYF.

This chain links TRBV18 with TRBJ1-2; D possibly corresponds to TRBD1 (6 bases). Trimming cost V 3 bases and J 4 bases, with 12 bases left between them. The CDR3 is made up of 14 amino acids. Germline CDR1 is KGHSH and CDR2 is LQKENI. The CDR3 DNA follows: TGTGCCAGCTCACCTCAGGGAGGGGGCTATGGCTACACCTTC. Residues: CASSPQGGGYGYTF.

The chain combines TRBV5-4 with TRBJ2-1; 7 bases agree with TRBD2. Germline CDR1 is SGHNT and CDR2 is YYREEE (reference sequence). With 3 bases clipped from V and 0 bases from J, the junction kept 6 bases outside the gene matches. This CDR3 contains 16 residues. The CDR3 sequence is CASSSKRDSSYNEQFF. The CDR3 DNA reads TGTGCCAGCAGCTCGAAGCGGGATAGCTCCTACAATGAGCAGTTCTTC.